The sequence of this T cell receptor (beta chain) was determined in a study of OX40 agonist ivuxolimab in advanced cancers. Study-wide results and limits: The CD4+ and CD8+ T cells in the blood had expanded clonally by week 6 at 0.1 to 3.0 mg/kg.

Using immunoSEQ multiplex PCR, the repertoire was profiled, and TCRdb retains in-frame clones only, with some absent. The sample lists 80,000 to 100,000 clones, under 95% occurring once. This clone was counted a single time. The antigen is unknown. At one boundary the junction diverges from the germline segment, which might be a read error. The CDR3 runs to 12 residues. Germline assignment: CDR1 LNHNV and CDR2 YYDKDF (reference sequence). The starting material was CD4+ or CD8+ T cells sorted from blood, obtained in a trial of the OX40 agonist ivuxolimab. The TCR originated in an adult with an advanced solid tumor such as melanoma, head and neck, liver or kidney cancer. V and J are TRBV15 and TRBJ1-2; D is uncertain. The CDR3 coding sequence is TGTGCCACCAGCAGAGACCGTTTATCTTACCTCTTC. This codes for CATSRDRLSYLF.